The subject of this entry is one TCR beta chain. The repertoire was sequenced with immunoSEQ multiplex PCR; TCRdb's copy has only in-frame clones and lacks some. The repertoire has 130,000 to 150,000 clones, approximately 89% of them found once; the top ten carry less than 5.5%. The sample belongs to a study of T cell responses to AZD1222 COVID-19 vaccine. This CDR3 spans 11 amino acids. Per the germline V gene, CDR1 is SQVTM and CDR2 is ANQGSEA. J gave up 6 bases and V 4 bases, and 2 bases lay outside the gene matches. The sequenced sample was peripheral blood, obtained on day 0 of AZD1222 vaccination. This clonotype was obtained from an adult in good health. The rearrangement uses TRBV29-1 and TRBJ2-7, with TRBD2 identical over 8 bases. CDR3: CSVARGGEQYF. CDR3 coding DNA: TGCAGCGTTGCTCGGGGGGGCGAGCAGTACTTC.